Listed below are T cell receptor beta chains from one sample, sequenced in a study of blood T cell repertoires in COVID-19. Profiling relied on immunoSEQ multiplex PCR, and the TCRdb table lists in-frame clones only, not all of them. The sample holds about 300,000 clones; around 84% are singletons and the top ten take about 4%. The sequencing input was PBMCs or T cells enriched from blood (not recorded which). Every receptor here comes from a man aged 25-40 years who had recovered from COVID-19. The CDR3 runs from the conserved cysteine through the conserved F or W. Only some rows state a clone size, as once, few, many or a class for expanded clones.

v_gene,abundance,len,j_gene,CDR3aa
TRBV12-5,NA,14,TRBJ1-2,CASGLGLANYGYTF
TRBV27,NA,16,TRBJ2-7,CASSSRTAGITYEQYF
TRBV5-1,NA,15,TRBJ2-7,CASSLEGISSYEQYF
TRBV4-1,few,18,TRBJ2-1,CASSQDPASGSHPNEQFF
TRBV18,NA,14,TRBJ2-7,CASSPPPGGYEQYF
TRBV4-1,NA,15,TRBJ1-1,CASSRGQGALTEAFF
TRBV7-2,NA,15,TRBJ2-3,CASSLEAGGYNTQYF
TRBV29-1,NA,13,TRBJ2-7,CSVEGGGRTQQYF
TRBV24-1,NA,13,TRBJ1-1,CATSERQGTEAFF
TRBV24-1,NA,13,TRBJ2-3,CATSAQSTDTQYF
TRBV5-4,NA,17,TRBJ2-7,CASSPGTSGRRAYEQYF
TRBV27,NA,11,TRBJ2-7,CASWGVYEQYF
TRBV5-1,once,14,TRBJ1-3,CASSYPGQGNTIYF
TRBV21-1,NA,16,TRBJ2-7,CASSRGERVVRNEQYF
TRBV5-1,NA,12,TRBJ1-6,CASSTDNSPLHF
TRBV24-1,NA,11,TRBJ1-2,CATSGGDGYTF
TRBV10-3,NA,15,TRBJ1-5,CAISLLTGMNQPQHF
TRBV3-1/TRBV3-2,NA,14,TRBJ1-2,CASSQARGTYGYTF
TRBV10-1,NA,16,TRBJ2-1,CASSQTLADSYNEQFF
TRBV12-3/TRBV12-4,NA,13,TRBJ1-2,CASSIQGATGYTF
TRBV11-3,NA,19,TRBJ2-5,CASSLGHYLAPDSQETQYF
TRBV5-1,NA,14,TRBJ2-3,CASRPGSDTDTQYF
TRBV30,NA,15,TRBJ1-5,CAWSVGQGRNQPQHF
TRBV11-3,NA,15,TRBJ1-1,CASSPGTGRGTEAFF
TRBV11-2,few,13,TRBJ1-5,CASSLVSNQPQHF
TRBV18,NA,15,TRBJ2-7,CASSPGRDSIYEQYF
TRBV7-9,NA,18,TRBJ1-4,CASSFPGTGGATNEKLFF
TRBV5-1,NA,15,TRBJ1-3,CASSPGQGAGNTIYF